The present TCR beta chain was sequenced within a study of blood T cell repertoires in COVID-19. The CDR3 is 18 residues long. The trim removed 2 bases at V and 6 bases at J, leaving 19 bases unmatched. The germline V gene has CDR1 GTSNPN and CDR2 SVGIG (reference sequence). Sequenced by immunoSEQ multiplex PCR; TCRdb stores in-frame clones only, minus some. There are around 130,000 clones in the sample; roughly four fifths occur only once, and 10% to 15% lies in the top ten. The chain links TRBV30 to TRBJ1-3, with 7 bases identical to TRBD1. Input material: peripheral blood. The source is a human donor in a cohort sampled during active COVID-19. The CDR3 DNA is TGTGCCTGGAGTTCACGTCCATGGGACAGTCGATCTCAAAACACCATATATTTT. As protein: CAWSSRPWDSRSQNTIYF.